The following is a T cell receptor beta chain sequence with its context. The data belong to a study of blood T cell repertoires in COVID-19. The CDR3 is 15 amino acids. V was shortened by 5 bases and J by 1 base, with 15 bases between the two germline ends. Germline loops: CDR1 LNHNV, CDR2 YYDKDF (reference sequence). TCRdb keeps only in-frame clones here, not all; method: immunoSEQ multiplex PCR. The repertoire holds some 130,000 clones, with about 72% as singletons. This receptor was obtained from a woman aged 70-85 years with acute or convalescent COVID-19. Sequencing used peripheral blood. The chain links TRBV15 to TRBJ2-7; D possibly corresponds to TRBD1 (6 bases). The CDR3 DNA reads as TGTGCCACCAGCGTAAGCGCAGGGGTTTCCTACGAGCAGTACTTC. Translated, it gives CATSVSAGVSYEQYF. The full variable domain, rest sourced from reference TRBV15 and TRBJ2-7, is DAMVIQNPRYQVTQFGKPVTLSCSQTLNHNVMYWYQQKSSQAPKLLFHYYDKDFNNEADTPDNFQSRRPNTSFCFLDIRSPGLGDTAMYLCATSVSAGVSYEQYFGPGTRLTVT.